Listed here are 30 T cell receptor beta chains from one sample, sequenced in a study of T cell responses to AZD1222 COVID-19 vaccine. Clones were sequenced by immunoSEQ multiplex PCR, and TCRdb holds only the in-frame ones, with some missing. Of tens of thousands of clones detected, around nine tenths appear once; the ten largest clones hold 5.2%. The input for sequencing was peripheral blood, taken on day 0 of AZD1222 vaccination. These receptors were taken from an adult in good health.

This clone was detected once. The same CDR3 can be traced to other DNA sequences in this sample. V gene TRBV28 combines with J gene TRBJ2-3; the D gene is possibly TRBD1 (5 bases). The CDR3 is made up of 14 amino acids. Germline V gene data show CDR1 as MDHEN and CDR2 as SYDVKM. Trimming cost V 1 base and J 2 bases, with 7 bases left between them. CDR3 in amino acids: CASSLSGHTDTQYF. The DNA of the CDR3 is TGTGCCAGCAGTTTATCAGGGCACACAGATACGCAGTATTTT.

The chain combines TRBV18 with TRBJ2-1, with 10 bases fitting TRBD1. V shed 4 bases and J 7 bases; nucleotides not matched to a gene: 4. The germline CDR1 and CDR2 sequences are KGHSH and LQKENI. The CDR3 length is 14 residues. CDR3 coding DNA: TGTGCCAGCTCACAAGGACAGGGGGGGAATGAGCAGTTCTTC. Its protein product is CASSQGQGGNEQFF.

The gene calls are TRBV11-2 and TRBJ2-5; 13 bases map to TRBD2. J was trimmed by 4 bases and V by 5 bases; bases with no gene match: 4. Looked up from germline, CDR1 is SGHAT and CDR2 is FQNNGV. This CDR3 is built from 15 residues. The CDR3 DNA sequence: TGTGCCAGCAGCCTTGGACTAGCGGGGGTAGAGACCCAGTACTTC. Translating it yields CASSLGLAGVETQYF. The variable domain in full, with the rest retrieved from reference TRBV11-2 and TRBJ2-5, is EAGVAQSPRYKIIEKRQSVAFWCNPISGHATLYWYQQILGQGPKLLIQFQNNGVVDDSQLPKDRFSAERLKGVDSTLKIQPAKLEDSAVYLCASSLGLAGVETQYFGPGTRLLVL.

J is TRBJ2-3 and V is TRBV5-4; 13 positions match TRBD2. After removal of 4 bases from V and 0 bases from J, the junction contained 11 bases not matched to a gene. This CDR3 is 19 amino acids long. Germline assignment: CDR1 SGHNT and CDR2 YYREEE (reference sequence). Written as DNA, the CDR3 is TGTGCCAGCAGCCCCCGACTAGCGGGGGGACCACAGAGCACAGATACGCAGTATTTT. Translated: CASSPRLAGGPQSTDTQYF.

This rearrangement joins TRBV4-1 to TRBJ2-1; 10 bases match TRBD1. The V gene end was trimmed by 7 bases and the J gene end by 7 bases; junction bases not matched to a gene: 10. From germline, CDR1 is MGHRA and CDR2 YSYEKL. The CDR3 runs 15 residues. The CDR3: CASKEWGQGRNEQFF. As DNA, the CDR3 is TGCGCCAGCAAAGAATGGGGACAGGGGAGGAATGAGCAGTTCTTC.

The chain links TRBV12-3 or TRBV12-4 to TRBJ1-2; the match to TRBD1 covers 7 bases. J gave up 8 bases and V 5 bases, and 8 bases lay outside the gene matches. This CDR3 comprises 13 residues. CDR3 in DNA: TGTGCCAGCAGTCGCAGACAGGGAGGAGGCTACACCTTC. Amino acids: CASSRRQGGGYTF.

This sequence joins TRBV7-6 and TRBJ2-5; D is uncertain. The germline V gene encodes CDR1 SGHVS and CDR2 FNYEAQ. The V gene lost 2 bases and the J gene lost 4 bases, with 14 bases spanning the gap. The CDR3 runs 15 residues. DNA of the CDR3: TGTGCCAGCAGCTTACACGTAGTCAGAGGAGAGACCCAGTACTTC. It is translated as CASSLHVVRGETQYF. Drawing the rest from reference TRBV7-6 and TRBJ2-5, the complete variable domain is GAGVSQSPRYKVTKRGQDVALRCDPISGHVSLYWYRQALGQGPEFLTYFNYEAQQDKSGLPNDRFSAERPEGSISTLTIQRTEQRDSAMYRCASSLHVVRGETQYFGPGTRLLVL.

Here the CDR3 reads CASSPGTGGQANLVYGYTF. The CDR3 bases are TGTGCCAGCAGTCCCGGGACAGGGGGTCAGGCTAATTTGGTCTATGGCTACACCTTC. The chain combines TRBV2 with TRBJ1-2; 11 positions match TRBD1. Trimming at V came to 5 bases and at J to 4 bases, leaving 18 bases not matched to a gene. CDR1 and CDR2 (germline): SNHLY, FYNNEI. The CDR3 totals 19 residues.

The V call is TRBV6-5, the J call TRBJ2-7; TRBD1 matches at 9 bases. Germline assignment: CDR1 MNHEY and CDR2 SVGAGI. The J segment lost 1 base and the V segment lost 6 bases, leaving 4 bases of the junction unmatched. This CDR3 spans 14 amino acids. The DNA of the CDR3 is TGTGCCAGCAGAAGGGGACAGGGTTCCTACGAGCAGTACTTC. This sequence encodes CASRRGQGSYEQYF.

The chain carries TRBV15 and TRBJ2-5; 9 bases line up with TRBD1. Germline CDR1 reads LNHNV; CDR2 reads YYDKDF (reference sequence). V dropped 2 bases and J dropped 5; count of bases not matched to a gene: 12. The CDR3 runs to 17 residues. Written as DNA, the CDR3 is TGTGCCACCAGCAGACTTGAGGACAGGGGCCTCGGGGAGACCCAGTACTTC. This encodes CATSRLEDRGLGETQYF.

This chain links TRBV9 with TRBJ2-7; the match to TRBD2 covers 14 bases. CDR1 is SGDLS, CDR2 YYNGEE, per germline. V dropped 4 bases and J dropped 6; count of bases not matched to a gene: 9. The CDR3 is 16 residues long. CDR3 loop: CASSPRLAGGFGEQYF. The CDR3 DNA follows: TGTGCCAGCAGCCCCCGACTAGCGGGGGGGTTCGGCGAGCAGTACTTC.

The chain uses TRBV19 and TRBJ2-1; D tentatively fits TRBD1 or TRBD2 (6 bases each). This CDR3 comprises 15 residues. Trimming took 7 bases from V and 4 from J, leaving 17 bases between them. Germline V lookup: CDR1 LNHDA, CDR2 SQIVND (reference sequence). The CDR3 nucleotides are TGTGCCAGTACGTGGGGGGCCGGAACTTACAATGAGCAGTTCTTC. This sequence encodes CASTWGAGTYNEQFF.

As for this clone: One end of the junction varies from germline; a read error may be responsible. This CDR3 is also generated by other DNA sequences in the sample. The genes are TRBV11-2 and TRBJ2-7; the D gene is possibly TRBD2 (6 bases). Per the germline V gene, CDR1 is SGHAT and CDR2 is FQNNGV. CDR3 size: 13 residues. The CDR3 here is CASSPPGGYEQYF. The CDR3 region has the DNA TGTGCTAGCAGCCCTCCCGGGGGCTACGAGCAGTACTTC. The full variable domain, in which reference TRBV11-2 and TRBJ2-7 provide the parts outside the CDR3, is EAGVAQSPRYKIIEKRQSVAFWCNPISGHATLYWYQQILGQGPKLLIQFQNNGVVDDSQLPKDRFSAERLKGVDSTLKIQPAKLEDSAVYLCASSPPGGYEQYFGPGTRLTVT.

The CDR3 bases are TGCGCCAGCAGCTTGGCCACTAGACTGGAAGTCGAGCAGTACTTC. Translated: CASSLATRLEVEQYF. V usage is TRBV5-1 and J usage is TRBJ2-7; D perhaps matches TRBD2 (5 bases). This CDR3 region has 15 residues. Trimming took 0 bases from V and 6 from J, leaving 16 bases between them. The germline V gene has CDR1 SGHRS and CDR2 YFSETQ. Combining the CDR3 with reference TRBV5-1 and TRBJ2-7 gives the whole variable domain KAGVTQTPRYLIKTRGQQVTLSCSPISGHRSVSWYQQTPGQGLQFLFEYFSETQRNKGNFPGRFSGRQFSNSRSEMNVSTLELGDSALYLCASSLATRLEVEQYFGPGTRLTVT.

This chain connects TRBV7-8 to TRBJ2-5, with 14 nucleotides matching TRBD2. V shed 5 bases, J shed 4 bases, and the junction held 9 bases outside the gene matches. Germline values: CDR1 SGHVS, CDR2 FQNEAQ. The CDR3 loop spans 17 amino acids. CDR3 in amino acids: CASSLGTSGGSLETQYF. CDR3 sequence (DNA): TGTGCCAGCAGCCTGGGGACTAGCGGGGGAAGTTTAGAGACCCAGTACTTC.

The DNA for the CDR3 is TGTGCCAGCAGCCTTACCTTTTCCGGGGGTGAAGCTTTCTTT. Translated: CASSLTFSGGEAFF. The rearrangement uses TRBV5-4 and TRBJ1-1, with D maybe TRBD1 (5 bases). V was clipped by 4 bases and J by 7 bases, with 17 bases between them. This CDR3 contains 14 residues. Per germline, CDR1 SGHNT and CDR2 YYREEE (reference sequence).

The chain joins TRBV30 to TRBJ1-2; 8 bases are a match to TRBD1. This CDR3 is built from 14 residues. Germline V gene data show CDR1 as GTSNPN and CDR2 as SVGIG (reference sequence). Unmatched junction bases numbered 9, after V lost 2 bases and J lost 7 bases. The DNA of the CDR3 is TGTGCCTGGAGTCCAGGGGGCGCGGCTTTTGGCTACACCTTC. Protein sequence: CAWSPGGAAFGYTF.

J is TRBJ2-1 and V is TRBV7-2; TRBD1 is a possible D gene (8 bases). Germline assignment: CDR1 SGHTA and CDR2 FQGNSA. V was shortened by 5 bases and J by 9 bases, with 17 bases between the two germline ends. The CDR3 has 14 amino acids. This CDR3 reads CASSPNRGGGEQFF. CDR3 nucleotides: TGTGCCAGCAGCCCAAACAGGGGGGGAGGTGAGCAGTTCTTC. The full variable domain, its missing parts supplied by reference TRBV7-2 and TRBJ2-1, is GAGVSQSPSNKVTEKGKDVELRCDPISGHTALYWYRQSLGQGLEFLIYFQGNSAPDKSGLPSDRFSAERTGGSVSTLTIQRTQQEDSAVYLCASSPNRGGGEQFFGPGTRLTVL.

This chain joins TRBV27 and TRBJ2-3; 9 bases are shared with TRBD2. Losses at the gene ends were 7 bases for V and 6 bases for J; bases not matched to a gene: 17. The CDR3 runs to 17 residues. Germline V CDR1 and CDR2: MNHEY, SMNVEV (reference sequence). CDR3 sequence: CASTSYAGGRVRDTQYF. The CDR3 nucleotides read TGTGCCAGCACCTCCTATGCGGGGGGGCGCGTTAGGGATACGCAGTATTTT.

The chain links TRBV2 to TRBJ1-1; D unresolved. V lost 4 bases, J lost 8 bases, and 11 bases lay in between. Per the germline V gene, CDR1 is SNHLY and CDR2 is FYNNEI. The CDR3 covers 12 residues. CDR3 DNA sequence: TGTGCCAGCAGTGGGTTTAATCCCGAAGCTTTCTTT. Protein sequence: CASSGFNPEAFF.

The J gene is TRBJ2-5, the V gene TRBV20-1; 8 nucleotides align to TRBD2. Germline V lookup: CDR1 DFQATT, CDR2 SNEGSKA (reference sequence). Germline trimming cut 3 bases from V and 10 bases from J; bases unmatched to any gene: 10. CDR3 length: 13 residues. The CDR3: CSASFSGVVGQYF. The CDR3 DNA reads TGCAGTGCTAGTTTTAGCGGGGTAGTCGGCCAGTACTTC.

V and J are TRBV5-4 and TRBJ1-1; D is unclear. Per germline, CDR1 SGHNT and CDR2 YYREEE (reference sequence). The V and J ends lost 6 bases and 7 bases respectively, with 16 bases between them. This CDR3 spans 13 amino acids. CDR3 nucleotides: TGTGCCAGCACCAGGACCGAAAGAGGTGAAGCTTTCTTT. Its protein product is CASTRTERGEAFF.

A single count supports this clone. The chain carries TRBV5-1 and TRBJ2-3, with 11 bases identical to TRBD2. J gave up 1 base and V 5 bases, and 3 bases lay outside the gene matches. The CDR3 length is 15 residues. Germline V gene sequence: CDR1 SGHRS, CDR2 YFSETQ. This CDR3 reads CASRLTSGGTDTQYF. In DNA form, the CDR3 reads TGCGCCAGCAGACTGACTAGCGGGGGCACAGATACGCAGTATTTT.

The CDR3 bases are TGTGCCAGCAGCTGGGGGACAGACCAGCAGTACTTC. Protein product: CASSWGTDQQYF. This rearrangement joins TRBV5-6 to TRBJ2-7, with 7 bases aligning to TRBD1. This CDR3 comprises 12 residues. Per germline, CDR1 SGHDT and CDR2 YYEEEE. The V and J ends lost 3 bases and 8 bases, in that order; junction bases with no gene match: 5.

V is TRBV2 and J is TRBJ1-5, with a possible D match to TRBD1 (6 bases). Deletions cut 7 bases from V and 0 bases from J, with 13 bases between. The germline CDR1 and CDR2 sequences are SNHLY and FYNNEI. CDR3 length: 15 residues. The DNA for the CDR3 is TGTGCCAGCACGATCCAGGGGAATAGCAATCAGCCCCAGCATTTT. It specifies CASTIQGNSNQPQHF. Full variable domain (outside the CDR3, taken from reference TRBV2 and TRBJ1-5): EPEVTQTPSHQVTQMGQEVILRCVPISNHLYFYWYRQILGQKVEFLVSFYNNEISEKSEIFDDQFSVERPDGSNFTLKIRSTKLEDSAMYFCASTIQGNSNQPQHFGDGTRLSIL.

This chain joins TRBV10-3 and TRBJ2-7; a possible D gene is TRBD2 (6 bases). The CDR3 has 14 residues. Germline CDR1 and CDR2: ENHRY and SYGVKD. Trimming stripped 6 bases from V and 3 bases from J, with 15 bases between. The CDR3: CAISRPGELYEQYF. The CDR3 coding sequence is TGTGCCATCAGCCGTCCGGGGGAGCTCTACGAGCAGTACTTC.

The table lists this clone with a count of one. The junction departs from germline at one end; a sequencing error may be responsible. The identical CDR3 is also encoded by other nucleotide sequences in the sample. This sequence joins TRBV19 and TRBJ1-2; no reliable D call. The CDR3 is 14 residues long. Per germline, CDR1 LNHDA and CDR2 SQIVND (reference sequence). CDR3 sequence reads: CASNSEVQNYGYTF. The CDR3 coding sequence is TGTGCCAGTAACTCGGAGGTACAGAACTATGGCTACACTTTC.

The rearrangement uses TRBV12-3 or TRBV12-4 and TRBJ1-1; weak D call: TRBD1 (5 bases). V dropped 10 bases and J dropped 0 bases, with 12 bases sitting between them. The CDR3 is 13 residues long. Here the CDR3 reads CATKGRMNTEAFF. The CDR3 DNA reads TGTGCCACCAAGGGGAGAATGAACACTGAAGCTTTCTTT.

This clone occurred once. The sample holds other DNA sequences that translate to the same CDR3. The rearrangement uses TRBV5-1 and TRBJ2-5, with D uncertain. Trimming shortened V by 0 bases and J by 0 bases, and 6 bases separated the two germline ends. This CDR3 region has 14 residues. CDR1 SGHRS and CDR2 YFSETQ come from the germline V gene. CDR3 region: CASSLAGYQETQYF. In DNA form, the CDR3 reads TGCGCCAGCAGCTTGGCTGGGTACCAAGAGACCCAGTACTTC.

This chain uses TRBV7-3 with TRBJ2-5; 12 positions match TRBD2. CDR3 size: 16 residues. V was pared by 4 bases and J by 4 bases, with 7 bases of the junction left unmatched. The germline CDR1 and CDR2 sequences are SGHTA and FQGTGA. The CDR3 DNA is TGTGCCAGCAGCTCCGGACTAGCGGGAAGTTCAGAGACCCAGTACTTC. This codes for CASSSGLAGSSETQYF.